The table lists the clone carrying this TCR beta chain with many counts. The sample originates from a study of shared clonotypes between healthy human individuals. It was into CD45RA+ naive and CD45RA-negative memory subsets that the CD4+ cells were split. TCRdb keeps only in-frame clones here, not all; method: immunoSEQ multiplex PCR. The table records some 1 million clones, around 74% of them present only once. Germline assignment: CDR1 MDHEN and CDR2 SYDVKM. The CDR3 covers 15 residues. V lost 4 bases, J lost 0 bases, and 7 bases lay in between. The V call is TRBV28, the J call TRBJ2-6; TRBD1 is a possible D gene (6 bases). This sequence originates from a man aged 18-30 years in good health. Sample: memory CD4+ T cells sorted from blood. The subset: CD45RA-negative fraction. The CDR3 coding sequence is TGTGCCAGCAGTTCGACAGGCTCTGGGGCCAACGTCCTGACTTTC. Its protein product is CASSSTGSGANVLTF.